Sequencing of this T cell receptor (beta chain) was carried out in a study of T cells in Graves' hyperthyroidism and ophthalmopathy. Broader study findings: Before onset, by a median of approximately 6.2 months, the model predicted ophthalmopathy.

Ten or more counts support this clonotype. Antigen unknown. RNA transcripts served as the template for amplifying TCR beta CDR3 regions. The HTBI primer set drove a first-round RT-PCR of the TCR CDR3. TCRdb analysed the multiplex PCR reads with MiXCR anew, one entry per CDR3 protein. In the table there are hundreds of thousands of distinct CDR3 sequences, approximately 15% of which are singletons. For ophthalmopathy patients, the Clinical Activity Score was at least 3 and the NOSPECS grade at least 4; duration was under 3 months. The clonotype was recovered from a woman aged 45-60 years with Graves' ophthalmopathy. Material: blood.

The CDR3 reads CASRAYPATYEQYF. The CDR3 nucleotides are TGTGCCAGCAGGGCCTACCCCGCTACCTACGAGCAGTACTTC. The rearrangement joins TRBV5-6 to TRBJ2-7; D is undetermined. Germline-derived CDR1 and CDR2 are SGHDT and YYEEEE. Between the trimmed V and J ends, which lost 5 bases and 2 bases, there was a span of 14 bases. This CDR3 contains 14 residues.